This is a list of T cell receptor beta chains from one sample in a study of cytomegalovirus exposure and HLA in healthy donors. Here immunoSEQ multiplex PCR was the method, and the copy in TCRdb shows in-frame clones only, minus some. The table gives about 140,000 clones; the top ten clones make up about 2.5% of it. The material sequenced was PBMCs. The receptors originated from a man aged 40-49 years in good health and CMV-seronegative. Each CDR3 is given with its conserved first and last residue. A D gene is named only where the DNA matches it firmly.

TRBD1	TRBV18	TRBJ1-5	CASSSGQGAGDSNQPQHF	TGTGCCAGCTCCTCCGGACAGGGGGCAGGGGATAGCAATCAGCCCCAGCATTTT
TRBD1	TRBV28	TRBJ2-7	CASSSTGQGASDEQYF	TGTGCCAGCAGCTCGACCGGACAGGGGGCGTCGGACGAGCAGTACTTC
-	TRBV7-9	TRBJ1-1	CASSLDVGVGGTEAFF	TGTGCCAGCAGCTTAGATGTCGGGGTTGGGGGGACTGAAGCTTTCTTT
-	TRBV11-3	TRBJ2-5	CASSRGVWETQYF	TGTGCCAGCAGCCGCGGGGTTTGGGAGACCCAGTACTTC
-	TRBV7-2	TRBJ1-6	CASSPTRESPLHF	TGTGCCAGCAGCCCTACGCGCGAATCACCCCTCCACTTT
TRBD1	TRBV10-3	TRBJ2-3	CAMGQGAGTQYF	TGTGCCATGGGACAGGGTGCTGGTACGCAGTATTTT
-	TRBV27	TRBJ2-5	CASSLTSRRDQETQYF	TGTGCCAGCAGTTTAACATCACGGAGGGACCAAGAGACCCAGTACTTC
-	TRBV27	TRBJ2-4	CASSLYGVPGSKNIQYF	TGTGCCAGCAGTTTATATGGGGTCCCAGGGTCCAAAAACATTCAGTACTTC
-	TRBV6-4	TRBJ1-1	CASSDSDERQTYTEAFF	TGTGCCAGCAGTGACTCAGATGAGAGGCAGACGTACACTGAAGCTTTCTTT
TRBD2	TRBV7-6	TRBJ2-1	CASSFRGRGDDEQFF	TGTGCCAGCAGCTTTAGGGGACGGGGGGACGATGAGCAGTTCTTC
-	TRBV6-5	TRBJ2-7	CASSLGAYEQYF	TGTGCCAGCAGTCTGGGGGCATACGAGCAGTACTTC
TRBD2	TRBV7-2	TRBJ2-7	CASSQRGGVSPYEQYF	TGTGCCAGCAGCCAGAGGGGAGGGGTTTCCCCCTACGAGCAGTACTTC
-	TRBV7-9	TRBJ1-2	CASIPWVGRLGGYTF	TGTGCCAGCATCCCTTGGGTGGGGCGCTTAGGTGGCTACACCTTC
-	TRBV18	TRBJ2-3	CASSPSRGRGDTQYF	TGTGCCAGCTCACCAAGTAGAGGCAGGGGCGATACGCAGTATTTT
-	TRBV4-1	TRBJ2-1	CASSPNPGLNEQFF	TGCGCCAGCAGCCCGAACCCAGGGTTGAATGAGCAGTTCTTC
-	TRBV4-2	TRBJ2-3	CASSQDRVLPDTQYF	TGTGCCAGCAGCCAAGATCGAGTTCTCCCGGATACGCAGTATTTT
-	TRBV7-8	TRBJ2-3	CASSLYTPIPTDTQYF	TGTGCCAGCAGCTTATACACCCCGATTCCGACAGATACGCAGTATTTT
-	TRBV5-1	TRBJ2-1	CASSLGGPYNEQFF	TGCGCCAGCAGCTTAGGGGGACCCTACAATGAGCAGTTCTTC
-	TRBV4-2	TRBJ2-3	CASSPWATRDSTDTQYF	TGTGCCAGCAGCCCATGGGCGACTAGAGATAGCACAGATACGCAGTATTTT
TRBD2	TRBV4-3	TRBJ2-3	CASSQDMARGGEEDTQYF	TGCGCCAGCAGCCAAGATATGGCGCGGGGGGGTGAGGAAGATACGCAGTATTTT
-	TRBV4-1	TRBJ1-1	CASSQDPQGNTEAFF	TGCGCCAGCAGCCAAGATCCCCAGGGGAACACTGAAGCTTTCTTT
-	TRBV29-1	TRBJ1-2	CSVEDRGGGKDYGYTF	TGCAGCGTTGAAGATCGGGGTGGGGGCAAGGACTATGGCTACACCTTC
-	TRBV5-8	TRBJ2-7	CASPLLMSGRYEQYF	TGTGCCAGCCCGCTCCTCATGAGCGGACGCTACGAGCAGTACTTC
TRBD2	TRBV28	TRBJ2-3	CASGQIAGALTDTQYF	TGTGCCAGCGGGCAAATAGCGGGGGCTCTCACAGATACGCAGTATTTT
-	TRBV9	TRBJ2-7	CASSVSVNRSIEQYF	TGTGCCAGCAGCGTATCGGTCAACCGTAGTATCGAGCAGTACTTC
-	TRBV6-5	TRBJ2-7	CASSKFGYEQYF	TGTGCCAGCAGTAAATTCGGTTACGAGCAGTACTTC
TRBD1	TRBV18	TRBJ1-2	CASSLGQELDYTF	TGTGCCAGCTCCCTCGGACAGGAATTAGACTACACCTTC
-	TRBV6-6	TRBJ2-3	CASSYPRGVLADTQYF	TGTGCCAGCAGTTACCCCAGGGGGGTTCTCGCAGATACGCAGTATTTT
TRBD1	TRBV11-2	TRBJ1-2	CASSSSGGAVYGYTF	TGTGCCAGCAGCTCGTCAGGGGGCGCGGTCTATGGCTACACCTTC
-	TRBV4-1	TRBJ1-1	CASSQGLRGTEAFF	TGCGCCAGCAGCCAGGGGCTACGAGGCACTGAAGCTTTCTTT
-	TRBV11-2	TRBJ2-7	CASSPDSSIYEQYF	TGTGCCAGCAGCCCAGACAGCAGCATCTACGAGCAGTACTTC
-	TRBV4-3	TRBJ1-5	CASSQEERQPQHF	TGCGCCAGCAGCCAAGAAGAGAGACAGCCCCAGCATTTT
-	TRBV5-4	TRBJ2-3	CASSFHEGADTQYF	TGTGCCAGCAGCTTTCATGAGGGGGCAGATACGCAGTATTTT
-	TRBV5-4	TRBJ1-2	CASSGTGSSYGYTF	TGTGCCAGCAGCGGAACGGGGTCCTCCTATGGCTACACCTTC
-	TRBV6-5	TRBJ2-5	CASSYSAGKGETQYF	TGTGCCAGCAGTTACTCGGCAGGGAAGGGAGAGACCCAGTACTTC
TRBD1	TRBV28	TRBJ1-5	CASSPTGENQPQHF	TGTGCCAGCAGCCCCACAGGGGAGAATCAGCCCCAGCATTTT
-	TRBV4-3	TRBJ2-5	CASSHLPRSRGYVRETQYF	TGCGCCAGCAGCCATCTCCCTCGAAGCCGGGGATATGTTAGAGAGACCCAGTACTTC
TRBD2	TRBV6-5	TRBJ2-7	CASSYSRAGLSYEQYF	TGTGCCAGCAGTTACTCGAGAGCGGGACTCTCCTACGAGCAGTACTTC
-	TRBV4-1	TRBJ1-2	CASSQGYGGYGYTF	TGCGCCAGCAGCCAAGGGTATGGAGGATATGGCTACACCTTC
-	TRBV7-9	TRBJ2-7	CASSLERREQYF	TGTGCCAGCAGCTTAGAGAGGCGCGAGCAGTACTTC
-	TRBV6-1	TRBJ1-4	CASSERDGEKLFF	TGTGCCAGCAGTGAGAGGGATGGGGAAAAACTGTTTTTT
TRBD1	TRBV2	TRBJ1-3	CASRGQSSGNTIYF	TGTGCCAGCAGGGGACAGAGCTCTGGAAACACCATATATTTT
-	TRBV2	TRBJ2-2	CASRPNFSGELFF	TGTGCCAGCAGACCCAACTTTAGCGGGGAGCTGTTTTTT
-	TRBV7-2	TRBJ1-6	CASSLASRANNSPLHF	TGTGCCAGCAGCTTAGCGAGCAGGGCGAATAATTCACCCCTCCACTTT
-	TRBV12-2	TRBJ2-7	CASRPHLRVSIYEQYF	TGTGCAAGTCGCCCCCATCTCCGGGTCTCAATTTACGAGCAGTACTTC
-	TRBV10-3	TRBJ2-5	CAISESGGEWETQYF	TGTGCCATCAGTGAATCGGGGGGCGAATGGGAGACCCAGTACTTC
TRBD2	TRBV19	TRBJ2-3	CASRPSAGGMNTQYF	TGTGCCAGTAGGCCTTCGGCGGGGGGTATGAATACGCAGTATTTT
-	TRBV7-2	TRBJ1-3	CASSLDSSGNTIYF	TGTGCCAGCAGCTTAGACAGTTCTGGAAACACCATATATTTT
-	TRBV7-9	TRBJ2-7	CASSKAGGNEQYF	TGTGCCAGCAGCAAAGCTGGAGGGAACGAGCAGTACTTC
-	TRBV7-9	TRBJ2-7	CANYKREEDGFGEQYF	TGTGCCAACTATAAACGGGAAGAAGACGGGTTCGGCGAGCAGTACTTC
-	TRBV19	TRBJ2-2	CASKGPNTGELFF	TGTGCCAGTAAGGGGCCCAACACCGGGGAGCTGTTTTTT
TRBD1	TRBV18	TRBJ1-3	CASSQTGTPAGNTIYF	TGTGCCAGCTCACAGACAGGGACCCCAGCCGGAAACACCATATATTTT
-	TRBV9	TRBJ1-2	CASSVGRSQLTF	TGTGCCAGCAGCGTAGGGCGGAGCCAGTTGACCTTC
-	TRBV9	TRBJ1-1	CASSVGLDMNTEAFF	TGTGCCAGCAGCGTAGGTTTGGACATGAACACTGAAGCTTTCTTT
-	TRBV5-4	TRBJ2-6	CASRQYRGGVTGANVLTF	TGTGCCAGCAGACAGTACAGGGGCGGGGTAACTGGGGCCAACGTCCTGACTTTC
TRBD1	TRBV5-1	TRBJ2-5	CASSTTGAGETQYF	TGCGCCAGCAGCACGACAGGGGCTGGGGAGACCCAGTACTTC
-	TRBV5-1	TRBJ1-5	CASSPGGAGEPQHF	TGCGCCAGCAGCCCTGGAGGGGCGGGGGAGCCCCAGCATTTT